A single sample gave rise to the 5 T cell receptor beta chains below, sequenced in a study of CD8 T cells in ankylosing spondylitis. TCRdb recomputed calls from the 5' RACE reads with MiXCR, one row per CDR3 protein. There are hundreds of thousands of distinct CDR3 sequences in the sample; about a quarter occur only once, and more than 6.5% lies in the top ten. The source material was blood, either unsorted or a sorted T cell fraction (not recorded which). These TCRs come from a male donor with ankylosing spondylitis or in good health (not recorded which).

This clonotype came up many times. The CDR3 bases are TGTGCCAGCAGTTTATTGGACAGGGAGAACACTGAAGCTTTCTTT. This gives the protein CASSLLDRENTEAFF. This chain uses TRBV27 with TRBJ1-1, with 8 bases that match TRBD1. Germline V lookup: CDR1 MNHEY, CDR2 SMNVEV (reference sequence). V was pared by 1 base and J by 1 base, with 2 bases of the junction left unmatched. The CDR3 is made up of 15 amino acids.

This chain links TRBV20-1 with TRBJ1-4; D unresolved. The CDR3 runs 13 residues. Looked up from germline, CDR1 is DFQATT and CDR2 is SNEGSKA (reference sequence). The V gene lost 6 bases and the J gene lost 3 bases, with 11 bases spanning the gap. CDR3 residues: CSAHSKANEKLFF. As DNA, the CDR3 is TGCAGTGCGCATTCCAAGGCTAATGAAAAACTGTTTTTT.

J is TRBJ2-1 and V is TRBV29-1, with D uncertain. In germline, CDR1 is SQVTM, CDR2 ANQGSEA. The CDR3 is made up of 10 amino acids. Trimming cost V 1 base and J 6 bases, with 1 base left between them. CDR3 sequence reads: CSVEVNEQFF. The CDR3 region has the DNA TGCAGCGTTGAAGTCAATGAGCAGTTCTTC.

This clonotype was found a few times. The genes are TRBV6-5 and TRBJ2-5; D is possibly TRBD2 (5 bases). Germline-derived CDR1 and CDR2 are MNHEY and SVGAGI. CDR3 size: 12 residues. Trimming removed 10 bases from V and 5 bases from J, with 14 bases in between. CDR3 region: CATRRLGETQYF. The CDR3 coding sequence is TGTGCCACCAGGAGGCTTGGGGAGACCCAGTACTTC.

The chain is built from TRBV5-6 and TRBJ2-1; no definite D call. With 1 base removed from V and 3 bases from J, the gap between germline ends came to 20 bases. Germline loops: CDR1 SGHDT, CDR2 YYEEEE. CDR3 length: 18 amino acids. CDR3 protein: CASSLLAPVHPLYNEQFF. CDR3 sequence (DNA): TGTGCCAGCAGCTTGCTGGCGCCCGTCCACCCCCTCTACAATGAGCAGTTCTTC.